Given below is one TCR beta chain in context. This clone was seen more than once but under ten times. What antigen it recognizes has not been identified. No base-level quality is on record; no much larger clone is a single base apart. This entry comes from a study of cytomegalovirus exposure and HLA in healthy donors (dated by TCRdb to between 2016 and 2019). Regarding the study in general: An earlier analysis of some 620 of the donors reported approximately 280 Gb of sequence data and around 120 million unique TCR beta sequences obtained from about 180 million T cells. To predict cytomegalovirus infection status, the study combined high-throughput TCR immunosequencing, statistical association of individual TCRs with disease status, and machine learning. To study patterns of TCR occurrence, a later analysis re-analyzed previously published TCR beta repertoires from 700 or so donors and added high-resolution HLA genotyping. A separate validation cohort of 100 to 150 different subjects was used in addition to the 666-subject first cohort. To decide whether each TCR beta V gene segment behaved as functional or pseudogenic, an earlier analysis of fewer than 750 of the donors relied on high-throughput TCR beta sequencing. On average, roughly 240,000 unique TCR beta nucleotide sequences were sequenced per donor among 398 genotyped donors of the cohort, with roughly 18% of those sequences being non-productive. Every discovery cohort repertoire had been produced on one sequencing platform. Approximately 300 gigabases of sequencing data and around 85 million unique TCR sequences made up an early release that covered approximately 700 HLA-typed donors. The number of donors typed differed by locus, with roughly 629-640 for A, B, C, DRB1 and DQB1, around 560 for DQA1, 600 to 610 for DPA1, and some 450 for DPB1. Alongside the repertoire data, information on donor age, sex, ethnicity and CMV serostatus was compiled. Of the roughly 400 genotyped donors, roughly 80% fell in the genetic ancestry cluster associated with self-reported Caucasian donors. About 5 DR-DQ haplotypes were handled as single units for association and clustering, since linkage in the cohort was strong. HLA typing included class I and class II loci at four-digit resolution. A later genetic analysis used genome-wide SNP genotypes for about 60% of the roughly 670 donors, treating that subset as a discovery cohort. The study aimed to test whether signatures of past pathogen exposure could be identified by cataloging public T cell receptors. The T cell repertoires of 550 to 850 subjects were profiled by immunosequencing and related to cytomegalovirus serostatus. The later analysis used no new phenotypic data to find candidate immune exposures, relying instead on TCR beta sequences and their occurrence across donors. Study-wide findings and limitations: Several of the top co-occurrence clusters appeared to be linked to parvovirus B19, influenza, CMV and Epstein-Barr virus, according to a later analysis. Three of the identified cytomegalovirus-associated TCR beta chains were confirmed in vitro to be specific for cytomegalovirus antigens. A further reported finding was that TCR beta sequences accurately predicted the HLA-A and HLA-B alleles for most subjects in the first cohort. In an earlier analysis of some 640 of the donors, most TCR beta V segments were observed in productive rearrangements about 87% or about 30% of the time, broadly matching IMGT annotations. A later analysis associated approximately 17,000 TCR beta sequences with specific HLA alleles at a false discovery rate of 0.05. Linkage disequilibrium might explain the correlated functional status among segregating V segments, but an unknown experimental factor could not be excluded. Because counts were too low, fewer than 20 rarely observed V segments, including chromosome 9 orphons, were excluded from the earlier analysis of under 650 of the donors. A group of highly shared sequence variants was considered likely to be a technical artifact of the sequencing pipeline. The authors suggested that the approach could potentially be generalized to other disease states and immunological phenotypes. Compared with equally common non-associated chains, HLA-associated TCR beta chains in a later analysis were more clonally expanded and had lower generation probabilities. When HLA alleles, especially DR and DQ, strongly co-occurred, attributing TCR associations to individual alleles was difficult. Because the 87-base-pair reads could not distinguish some IMGT-functional V segments, including TRBV6-2 and TRBV6-3, those segments were excluded. In a later genetic analysis, fewer N-insertions in productive TCRs were reported among donors in an Asian-associated ancestry cluster than the 666-donor mean. According to a later analysis, TCR association rates differed among HLA loci, with DRB1 alleles showing the most associated TCRs and HLA-C alleles showing the fewest. The study listed approximately 150 TCR beta chains as associated with cytomegalovirus. The presence/absence analyses assumed that sequencing depth was roughly uniform across donors, and that assumption may not be true. CMV serostatus was the only immune exposure information available for the cohort. Because some donors lacked HLA typing at each locus, the association tests relied only on the typed subset. The classifier was reported to diagnose cytomegalovirus status with high specificity and sensitivity in both the original cohort and the validation cohort. Most CMV-associated TCR beta chains appeared to be HLA-restricted in a later analysis, and the HLA associations seemed to be driven largely by CMV exposure. While some public TCRs were present in many individuals, most TCR sequences turned up only very rarely across donors. In a later genetic analysis, a missense DCLRE1C variant was associated with V-gene and J-gene trimming of TCR beta chains, and the association was replicated in an independent cohort. In this cohort, only TCR beta chains were sequenced, and detectable features were limited by the absence of alpha or paired-chain data.

The CDR3 sequence holds 16 residues, the cysteine and phenylalanine included. Only the CDR3 DNA is retained, 48 bases long and in frame from the first base. V is shortened by 2 bases, J by 4 bases, and the region joining them spans 17 bases. Via the germline V gene, CDR1 is SGHDT and CDR2 YYEEEE. The cohort consisted of hundreds of healthy bone marrow donors. At the time of sampling, every cohort member was nominally healthy, though immune exposures that went unrecorded were likely present. The donor tested CMV seronegative and was one of the 352 seronegative cohort members. Each donor provided a peripheral blood sample, and peripheral blood mononuclear cells were used for TCR beta sequencing. The Qiagen DNeasy Blood Extraction Kit was used to extract genomic DNA from the blood cell samples. Library preparation employed the immunoSEQ multiplex PCR assay. A mixture of 60 forward primers for TCR Vbeta segments and 13 reverse primers for TCR Jbeta segments was used in the multiplex PCR. A multiplex PCR assay on genomic DNA amplified the CDR3 region of rearranged TCR beta genes. On the Illumina HiSeq System, the amplified TCR beta libraries were sequenced as 87-base-pair reads. Turning to the authors' computational methods: In a later analysis, some 80 million unique TCR beta chains were counted across the 500 to 700 repertoires, and around 10 million of these chains were shared by at least two donors. Raw reads were error-corrected and collapsed into unique sequences with a nearest-neighbor algorithm that merged closely related sequences to remove PCR and sequencing errors. CDR3 sequences were aligned to IMGT reference sequences to assign V, D and J gene segments. For a sequence to be retained, a match of at least six nucleotides to both a V gene segment and a J gene segment was required. A rearrangement counted as productive if the CDR3 had no stop codons and remained in frame with V and J, and every other rearrangement counted as non-productive. Following IMGT convention, CDR3 was defined as the stretch from the second conserved V-encoded cysteine up to the conserved J-encoded phenylalanine. The earlier analysis of 500 to 600 of the donors excluded sequences that lacked an unambiguous match to a single V gene segment. In an earlier analysis of 450 to 750 of the donors, a V segment was called functional when productive rearrangements were above 56.7%, and segregating when the standard deviation between donors exceeded 5%. To diagnose cytomegalovirus status from the catalog of TCR beta chain sequences, a statistical classification framework was built. V and J gene assignment, in a later analysis, came from comparing TCR nucleotide sequences with IMGT/GENE-DB human TR gene sequences. The TCRdist pipeline was used in a later analysis to assign CDR3 sequences and most-parsimonious VDJ recombination scenarios. In a later analysis, each TCR beta chain was defined by its CDR3 amino acid sequence together with its V-gene family, and reads lacking a unique V-gene family were excluded. To address suspected cross-contamination and a sequencing artifact, a later analysis removed roughly 580 highly shared, low-generation-probability nucleotide sequences. A later analysis calculated a clonal expansion index for each public chain from normalized within-repertoire ranks of inferred template counts. Generation probabilities in a later analysis came from a VDJ recombination model fitted to out-of-frame rearrangements, and those results were checked against IGoR. Hypergeometric tests were used in a later analysis to score TCR-TCR, TCR-HLA and TCR-CMV co-occurrence, with a repertoire-size bias correction applied to the TCR pairs. To estimate false discovery rates, a later analysis permuted the HLA or CMV assignments 20 times. In a later analysis, co-occurring TCRs were grouped using DBSCAN, and TCRdist sequence similarity was added for clustering within HLA-allele-positive subsets. Repertoires with fewer than 30,000 or more than 120,000 public chains, plus five repertoires with anomalous nucleotide sharing, were excluded from co-occurrence clustering. What TCRdb holds here is the immuneACCESS table cut down to in-frame rearrangements. Part of the clones is not present; checked against another copy, under half of the missing clones reflect an unresolved V gene, and the others are unexplained. The DNA gave D and trimming, while V, J and clone size come from that table. This sample holds around 160,000 clones; roughly four fifths were observed only once. The leading ten clones occupy roughly 1% of the sample.

The chain couples TRBV5-6 to TRBJ2-3; TRBD2 is a weak D gene call, 6 bases matching. The sequencing sample was made of PBMCs. This clonotype originated in a woman in her thirties or forties in good health and CMV-seronegative. This receptor carries the CDR3 CASSFRLVTFADTQYF. The sequence in DNA is TGTGCCAGCAGCTTTAGACTAGTTACGTTCGCAGATACGCAGTATTTT.